The rows below give T cell receptor beta chains drawn from one sample of a study of T cell repertoires in ileal Crohn's disease. Clones were sequenced by immunoSEQ multiplex PCR, and TCRdb holds only the in-frame ones, with some missing. The profile shows around 4,500 clones, less than 80% of them singletons. Sequencing was carried out using ileal tissue. Receptors originate from an adult with Crohn's disease. The CDR3 runs from the conserved cysteine through the conserved F or W. The D gene is left open where the match is weak. Where a row states a size, it is once, few, many or the class of an expanded clone; other rows omit it.

v_gene,j_gene,d_gene,abundance,CDR3nt,CDR3aa
TRBV19,TRBJ1-5,NA,NA,TGTGCCAGTAGTATCTCTAGCAATCAGCCCCAGCATTTT,CASSISSNQPQHF
TRBV7-6,TRBJ1-3,NA,NA,TGTGCCAGCAGCTTAATAAACAGGGAGGGCTCTGGAAACACCATATATTTT,CASSLINREGSGNTIYF
TRBV18,TRBJ1-5,NA,few,TGTGCCAGCTCACCGGCGGGAGGGCAGCCCCAGCATTTT,CASSPAGGQPQHF
TRBV27,TRBJ2-1,NA,few,TGTGCCAGCAGTTTATCATGGGACACCGTATACAATGAGCAGTTCTTC,CASSLSWDTVYNEQFF
TRBV4-3,TRBJ1-6,TRBD1,NA,TGCGCCAGCAGCCAGACAACAGGGGGGAATAATTCACCCCTCCACTTT,CASSQTTGGNNSPLHF
TRBV6-1,TRBJ1-6,NA,NA,TGTGCCAGCAGCGAAGTGAAAAGCGCGGGAGCCCACTTT,CASSEVKSAGAHF
TRBV27,TRBJ2-7,NA,NA,TGTGCCAGCAGTTTGCAGAGGAGCTCCTACGAGCAGTACTTC,CASSLQRSSYEQYF
TRBV29-1,TRBJ2-7,TRBD1,NA,TGCAGCGTTGAGACAGGGGACTACGAGCAGTACTTC,CSVETGDYEQYF
TRBV6-6,TRBJ2-2,NA,NA,TGTGCCAGCAGTCAAACTAGCTACACCGGGGAGCTGTTTTTT,CASSQTSYTGELFF
TRBV6-5,TRBJ2-1,NA,NA,TGTGCCAGCAGTTACGCGGCAGGGGGGACCAATGAGCAGTTCTTC,CASSYAAGGTNEQFF
TRBV5-5,TRBJ2-5,NA,NA,TGTGCCAGCAGCCAGAGGAACCAAGAGACCCAGTACTTC,CASSQRNQETQYF
TRBV6-1,TRBJ1-2,NA,NA,TGTGCCAGCAGTGAAGCCTACAGGTACTCGGCGTATGGCTACACCTTC,CASSEAYRYSAYGYTF
TRBV5-1,TRBJ2-7,NA,few,TGCGCCAGCAGCGCGGGCTCCTACGAGCAGTACTTC,CASSAGSYEQYF
TRBV18,TRBJ2-2,TRBD1,few,TGTGCCAGCTCTCGAGGGACAGGGAACACCGGGGAGCTGTTTTTT,CASSRGTGNTGELFF
TRBV10-3,TRBJ1-4,NA,medium-sized,TGTGCCATCAGTGACAGTTTAATCGCAACTAATGAAAAACTGTTTTTT,CAISDSLIATNEKLFF
TRBV5-1,TRBJ2-3,TRBD2,NA,TGCGCCAGCAGCTTTCAACTAGCGGGGGCCACAGATACGCAGTATTTT,CASSFQLAGATDTQYF
TRBV9,TRBJ1-2,NA,NA,TGTGCCAGCAGCCCAGGGGATACTAACTATGGCTACACCTTC,CASSPGDTNYGYTF
TRBV5-1,TRBJ2-3,TRBD1,NA,TGCGCCAGCAGCCCCGAAGGACAGGGAACAGATACGCAGTATTTT,CASSPEGQGTDTQYF
TRBV7-2,TRBJ1-1,NA,NA,TGTGCCAGCAGCTTTAATCCTAGTTACACTGAAGCTTTCTTT,CASSFNPSYTEAFF
TRBV19,TRBJ2-1,NA,NA,TGTGCCAGTAGTATCTCTGTTGGGACTCTTGAGCAGTTCTTC,CASSISVGTLEQFF
TRBV7-3,TRBJ2-5,TRBD1,NA,TGTGCCAGCAGCTTACGACAGGGGGCTTGGGAGACCCAGTACTTC,CASSLRQGAWETQYF
TRBV11-2,TRBJ2-1,TRBD1,NA,TGTGCCAGCAGCTTAGTTTCCCCCGGTAGGACAGGGATCGGCGATGAGCAGTTCTTC,CASSLVSPGRTGIGDEQFF
TRBV12-5,TRBJ2-5,NA,once,TGTGCTAGTGGGGGGGGACGCCCCTACCAAGAGACCCAGTACTTC,CASGGGRPYQETQYF
TRBV12-5,TRBJ1-1,NA,NA,TGTGCTAGTGGTTCGGGCACTGAAGCTTTCTTT,CASGSGTEAFF
TRBV30,TRBJ1-1,TRBD1,NA,TGTGCCTGCAGGACAGGTCGGACGAGAGCTTTCTTT,CACRTGRTRAFF
TRBV7-9,TRBJ1-2,NA,NA,TGTGCCAGCAGCTTATCTATGGGGCCCTATGGCTACACCTTC,CASSLSMGPYGYTF
TRBV7-3,TRBJ2-2,NA,once,TGTGCCAGCAGCTTAAATAGGGGCCCGGACACCGGGGAGCTGTTTTTT,CASSLNRGPDTGELFF
TRBV2,TRBJ2-5,TRBD2,once,TGTGCCAGCAGTGACACTAGCGGGGGGTTGTACCAAGAGACCCAGTACTTC,CASSDTSGGLYQETQYF
TRBV7-8,TRBJ2-2,TRBD2,NA,TGTGCCAGCAGCTTATTAGCGGGGGGCTCTTCGAACACCGGGGAGCTGTTTTTT,CASSLLAGGSSNTGELFF
TRBV29-1,TRBJ1-1,NA,few,TGCAGCGTTGCCCCAGGGGTAACTGAAGCTTTCTTT,CSVAPGVTEAFF
TRBV5-4,TRBJ1-5,NA,NA,TGTGCCAGCAGCTTGGAGGCGGATCAGCCCCAGCATTTT,CASSLEADQPQHF
TRBV4-3,TRBJ1-2,NA,medium-sized,TGCGCCAGCAGCCAGGATTCGACAGGACGTGGTGGCTACACCTTC,CASSQDSTGRGGYTF
TRBV7-9,TRBJ2-2,NA,large,TGTGCCAGCAGCCCCCAGCCAGGCACCGGGGAGCTGTTTTTT,CASSPQPGTGELFF
TRBV7-9,TRBJ1-2,NA,few,TGTGCCAGCAGCCGCCCCGGCGGATTCTATGGCTACACCTTC,CASSRPGGFYGYTF
TRBV6-5,TRBJ2-1,NA,NA,TGTGCCAGCAGTTACTCGTCACAGGGTGGCAATGAGCAGTTCTTC,CASSYSSQGGNEQFF
TRBV2,TRBJ1-1,NA,NA,TGTGCCAGCAGCAATACAGTAAGGGGCACTGAAGCTTTCTTT,CASSNTVRGTEAFF
TRBV11-2,TRBJ2-7,NA,NA,TGTGCCAGCAGCAAAGAGGGGGTGCAGTACTTC,CASSKEGVQYF
TRBV7-9,TRBJ1-3,NA,NA,TGTGCCAGCAGCTTAGAGGGGCGAGTCGTAAATGGCCCGGGAAACACCATATATTTT,CASSLEGRVVNGPGNTIYF
TRBV7-9,TRBJ2-2,NA,NA,TGTGCCAGCAGCTCCGACCCCAGGGCCGGGGAGCTGTTTTTT,CASSSDPRAGELFF
TRBV2,TRBJ2-7,NA,NA,TGTGCCAGCACTAGAAGTGGACAGACCTACGAGCAGTACTTC,CASTRSGQTYEQYF
TRBV9,TRBJ1-1,NA,NA,TGTGCCAGCAGCGTAGTCTCGAACACTGAAGCTTTCTTT,CASSVVSNTEAFF
TRBV29-1,TRBJ1-2,NA,few,TGCAGCGTGGAGCGGTCCTATGGCTACACCTTC,CSVERSYGYTF
TRBV5-4,TRBJ2-1,TRBD2,NA,TGTGCCAGCGCGGCTAGCGGCTCCTACAATGAGCAGTTCTTC,CASAASGSYNEQFF
TRBV7-9,TRBJ1-4,NA,NA,TGTGCCAGCAGCTTAGGGAGGGGAAGGGATGAAAAACTGTTTTTT,CASSLGRGRDEKLFF
TRBV7-7,TRBJ2-7,TRBD1,NA,TGTGCCAGCAGCTGGGACAGGGATCAAGAGCAGTACTTC,CASSWDRDQEQYF
TRBV10-3,TRBJ2-6,NA,NA,TGTGCCATCAGTGATAGGCGGGATCTTTCTGGGGCCAACGTCCTGACTTTC,CAISDRRDLSGANVLTF
TRBV5-6,TRBJ2-2,NA,NA,TGTGCCAGCAGCCTCGGGAGCGGGGAGCTGTTTTTT,CASSLGSGELFF